This T cell receptor (beta chain) was sequenced for a study of CD8+CD57+ T cells in acquired aplastic anemia. Study-wide background: Recorded DNA amounts for sorted CD4+ and CD8+ cells had an average of approximately 3 ug.

This clonotype was recorded only once. Germline V gene sequence: CDR1 LNHDA, CDR2 SQIVND (reference sequence). The length of the CDR3 is 15 residues. Trimming pared 9 bases from V and 1 base from J, leaving 15 bases between. CDR3 and TCR beta VDJ profiling relied on genomic DNA as the template. TCRdb fed the reads into MiXCR, producing one record per CDR3 protein. The sample shows roughly 100,000 distinct CDR3 sequences, 65% to 70% of them seen only once. For sequencing, patients were chosen who had shown expansion of CD8+CD57+ cells by flow cytometry. Blood came from patients not yet given any therapy.

The chain recombines TRBV19 with TRBJ2-2; the D gene could be TRBD1 or TRBD2 (5 bases each). The receptor was derived from a human donor with aplastic anemia. The sequenced sample consisted of sorted CD4+, CD8+, or CD8+CD57+ T cells (not recorded which) from PBMCs. The chain's CDR3 is CASHYGTVNTGELFF. In DNA, the CDR3 is TGTGCCAGCCATTACGGGACGGTGAACACCGGGGAGCTGTTTTTT.